This is a list of T cell receptor beta chains from one sample in a study of yellow fever vaccine responses in identical twins. TCRdb re-called the RT-PCR reads through MiXCR, storing one row per CDR3 protein. The table includes about 23,000 distinct CDR3 sequences, 60% to 85% detected once. The sequences come from T cells from blood (PBMCs), unsorted or a sorted subset (not recorded which), collected before or after yellow fever vaccination (not recorded which). These receptors were taken from a woman aged 18 to 35 who received the yellow fever vaccine. Each CDR3 is given with its conserved first and last residue. Each record gives: J gene, D gene, V gene, clone size, CDR3 DNA, CDR3 protein. D genes are given only for firm matches. Clone size is shown for a subset of rows, as once, few, many or a class of expanded clone.

>TRBJ2-1|TRBD2|TRBV28|few
TGTGCCAGCAGCGATCGCCTAGCGGGAGTAACCAATGAGCAGTTCTTC
CASSDRLAGVTNEQFF
>TRBJ2-3|TRBD2|TRBV5-1|.
TGCGCCAGCAGCACCCCCCCAGCGGGAGTATCGGATACGCAGTATTTT
CASSTPPAGVSDTQYF
>TRBJ1-5|.|TRBV2|.
TGTGCCAGCAGTGAAGCGGGACAGCCCCAGCATTTT
CASSEAGQPQHF
>TRBJ2-5|TRBD1|TRBV18|.
TGTGCCAGCTCACAGACAGGGGAAGAGACCCAGTACTTC
CASSQTGEETQYF
>TRBJ2-3|.|TRBV7-9|few
TGTGCCAGCAGCCGGGACTTAGGAGCCCAAGATACGCAGTATTTT
CASSRDLGAQDTQYF
>TRBJ2-1|TRBD2|TRBV15|.
TGTGCCACCAGCAGAGGACTAGCGGAATGGGGTGAGCAGTTCTTC
CATSRGLAEWGEQFF
>TRBJ2-1|.|TRBV14|few
TGTGCCAGCAGCCAAGTGGCCAATGAGCAGTTCTTC
CASSQVANEQFF
>TRBJ2-1|TRBD2|TRBV20-1|once
TGCAGTGCTGGACAAAACGGACTAGCGGCTGAGCAGTTCTTC
CSAGQNGLAAEQFF
>TRBJ2-4|.|TRBV5-4|few
TGTGCCAGCAGCTTGGGGACGACGGCCAAAAACATTCAGTACTTC
CASSLGTTAKNIQYF
>TRBJ1-1|.|TRBV2|.
TGTGCCAGCTCCAGGGTGAGCACTGAAGCTTTCTTT
CASSRVSTEAFF
>TRBJ2-3|TRBD1|TRBV20-1|.
TGCAGTGCGGCCGGACAGGGGGCGCGCACAGATACGCAGTATTTT
CSAAGQGARTDTQYF
>TRBJ1-5|TRBD1|TRBV11-1|.
TGTGCCAGCAGCACGTCAACAGGGGATGGTCAGCCCCAGCATTTT
CASSTSTGDGQPQHF
>TRBJ1-2|TRBD1|TRBV2|once
TGTGCCAGCAGTGAAGAGGGGGCCCATGGCTACACCTTC
CASSEEGAHGYTF
>TRBJ2-7|TRBD1|TRBV7-6|.
TGTGCCAGCAGCCCCGGGACAGCCCCCTACGAGCAGTACTTC
CASSPGTAPYEQYF
>TRBJ2-7|.|TRBV6-5|.
TGTGCCAGCAGTTCTACGGTCGGCCCATCCATCTTC
CASSSTVGPSIF
>TRBJ1-1|.|TRBV12-3/TRBV12-4|.
TGTGCCAGCAGCCCTACATGGCAGAACACTGAAGCTTTCTTT
CASSPTWQNTEAFF
>TRBJ2-5|TRBD1|TRBV29-1|.
TGCAGCGGAACAGGGGGGTCCCAAGAGACCCAGTACTTC
CSGTGGSQETQYF
>TRBJ2-1|.|TRBV12-5|.
TGTGCTAGTGGGAGTGGGCGGGTGAACAATGAGCAGTTCTTC
CASGSGRVNNEQFF
>TRBJ2-1|.|TRBV2|.
TGTGCCAGCAGTGTACACAATGAGCAGTTCTTC
CASSVHNEQFF
>TRBJ1-1|.|TRBV28|few
TGTGCCAGCAGTTTACTGGGGGGCGTAGATACTGAAGCTTTCTTT
CASSLLGGVDTEAFF
>TRBJ2-5|TRBD2|TRBV7-3|.
TGTGCCAGCAGCTGGGTAGCGGGGCCCGGGGAGACCCAGTACTTC
CASSWVAGPGETQYF
>TRBJ2-3|.|TRBV12-3/TRBV12-4|.
TGTGCCAGCAGGCCCGCTTCGGGCATAAATACGCAGTATTTT
CASRPASGINTQYF
>TRBJ2-3|.|TRBV5-4|.
TGTGCCAGCAGCTCGGATCGGGATACGCAGTATTTT
CASSSDRDTQYF
>TRBJ1-1|TRBD1|TRBV6-1|.
TGTGCCAGCCGACAGGGGAACACTGAAGCTTTCTTT
CASRQGNTEAFF
>TRBJ2-1|.|TRBV29-1|.
TGCAGCGTAACCTCTTTAGGATTCTTC
CSVTSLGFF
>TRBJ2-5|.|TRBV14|.
TGTGCCAGCAGCCAAGGGGCGCGGTCGGAGACCCAGTACTTC
CASSQGARSETQYF
>TRBJ2-1|.|TRBV15|.
TGTGCCACCAGCAGAGATCGGGCTGCGGGGAATGAGCAGTTCTTC
CATSRDRAAGNEQFF
>TRBJ2-1|.|TRBV19|.
TGTGCCAGTAGTGAACACAGGGCCGGTGAGCAGTTCTTC
CASSEHRAGEQFF
>TRBJ2-1|TRBD2|TRBV29-1|.
TGCAGCGTTGACGGTAGAGGGCTAGCGGGAGGGTTCTCCTACAATGAGCAGTTCTTC
CSVDGRGLAGGFSYNEQFF
>TRBJ1-3|TRBD1|TRBV29-1|.
TGCAGCGTCGGGACAGCTGGAAACACCATATATTTT
CSVGTAGNTIYF
>TRBJ2-3|.|TRBV15|.
TGTGCCACCAGCCGCACAGATACGCAGTATTTT
CATSRTDTQYF
>TRBJ2-5|.|TRBV28|.
TGTGCCAGCAGGGGCTATCTCGGAGAGACCCAGTACTTC
CASRGYLGETQYF
>TRBJ1-1|.|TRBV20-1|.
TGCAGTGCCCCTACGGGACGGATGAACACTGAAGCTTTCTTT
CSAPTGRMNTEAFF
>TRBJ2-3|TRBD2|TRBV6-5|.
TGTGCCAGCAGTTACTCGGGGGGGGGAACGACGCAGTATTTT
CASSYSGGGTTQYF
>TRBJ2-1|.|TRBV6-4|.
TGTGCCAGCAGTGACGGGGGCGAGTCTTACAATGAGCAGTTCTTC
CASSDGGESYNEQFF
>TRBJ2-1|TRBD1|TRBV19|.
TGTGCCAGTAGTAGGGGACAGGGGTTCAATGAGCAGTTCTTC
CASSRGQGFNEQFF